What follows is one T cell receptor beta chain and its context. The data were obtained in a study of blood T cell repertoires in COVID-19. The J segment lost 3 bases and the V segment lost 5 bases, leaving 11 bases of the junction unmatched. This CDR3 is 16 amino acids long. Germline-derived CDR1 and CDR2 are SGHVS and FNYEAQ. Data came from immunoSEQ multiplex PCR; TCRdb stores just in-frame clones and leaves some out. The table includes roughly 190,000 clones, around four fifths detected once. This chain connects TRBV7-6 to TRBJ2-7, with 9 bases matching TRBD1. This TCR came from a man over 45 with active or convalescent COVID-19. The sequencing input was peripheral blood. For the CDR3, the DNA is TGTGCCAGCAGCACCCTCCGGGACAGGGAGTTCTACGAGCAGTACTTC. As protein: CASSTLRDREFYEQYF.